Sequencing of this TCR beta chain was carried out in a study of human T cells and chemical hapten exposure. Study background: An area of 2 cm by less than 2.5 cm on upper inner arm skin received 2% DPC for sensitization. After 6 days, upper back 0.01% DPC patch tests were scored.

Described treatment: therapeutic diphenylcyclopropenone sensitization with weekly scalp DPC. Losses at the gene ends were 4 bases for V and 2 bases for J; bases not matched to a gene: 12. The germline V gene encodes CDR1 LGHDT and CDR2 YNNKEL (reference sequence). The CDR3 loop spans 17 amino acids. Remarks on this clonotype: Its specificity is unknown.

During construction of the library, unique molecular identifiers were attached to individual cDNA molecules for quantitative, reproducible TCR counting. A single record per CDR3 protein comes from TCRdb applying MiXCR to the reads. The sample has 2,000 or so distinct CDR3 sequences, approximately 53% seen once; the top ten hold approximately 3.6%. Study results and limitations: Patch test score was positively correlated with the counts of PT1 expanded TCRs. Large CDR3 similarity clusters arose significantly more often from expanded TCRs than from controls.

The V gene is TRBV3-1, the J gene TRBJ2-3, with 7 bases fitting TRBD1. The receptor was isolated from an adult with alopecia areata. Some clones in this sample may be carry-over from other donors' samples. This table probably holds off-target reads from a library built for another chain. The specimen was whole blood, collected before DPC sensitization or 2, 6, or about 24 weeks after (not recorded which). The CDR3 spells CASSPHIPGQITDTQYF. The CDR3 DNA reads TGTGCCAGCAGCCCCCACATCCCGGGACAGATCACAGATACGCAGTATTTT.